Listed below are T cell receptor beta chains from one sample, sequenced in a study of regulatory T cells in long-lasting Graves disease. TCRdb processed the multiplex PCR reads anew with MiXCR; each CDR3 protein has one entry. The repertoire includes fewer than 650,000 distinct CDR3 sequences, around 15% of them detected once, and more than 10% sits in the top ten. The same sample was also studied in work on T cells in Graves' hyperthyroidism and ophthalmopathy.

The material sequenced was peripheral blood mononuclear cells (PBMCs), taken at new diagnosis, from a patient treated with antithyroid drugs. Receptors originate from a man aged 18 to 29 with Graves disease. Both conserved end residues are part of each CDR3. Fields, in order: V gene, clone size, J gene, D gene, CDR3 protein, CDR3 DNA. A D gene is named only where the DNA matches it firmly. Only some rows state a clone size, as once, few, many or a class for expanded clones.

TRBV10-3	few	TRBJ1-5	TRBD1	CAISEPGQGPDYQPQHF	TGTGCCATCAGTGAGCCGGGACAGGGGCCGGACTATCAGCCCCAGCATTTT
TRBV5-5	-	TRBJ1-3	-	CASSLDWSGNTIYF	TGTGCCAGCAGCTTGGACTGGTCTGGAAACACCATATATTTT
TRBV5-1	-	TRBJ2-2	-	CASSLGQFGTGELFF	TGCGCCAGCAGCCTCGGACAGTTTGGGACCGGGGAGCTGTTTTTT
TRBV24-1	many	TRBJ1-1	-	CATSAADGNTEAFF	TGTGCCACCAGTGCTGCGGACGGAAACACTGAAGCTTTCTTT
TRBV30	-	TRBJ2-2	-	CAWESVPGYTGELFF	TGTGCCTGGGAGTCTGTCCCCGGATACACCGGGGAGCTGTTTTTT
TRBV19	many	TRBJ1-1	TRBD1	CASSETTGKAEAFF	TGTGCCAGTAGTGAGACGACAGGGAAGGCTGAAGCTTTCTTT
TRBV25-1	many	TRBJ2-1	TRBD2	CASSDLASSGYNEQFF	TGTGCCAGCAGTGATTTGGCGTCTAGCGGATACAATGAGCAGTTCTTC
TRBV4-1	few	TRBJ2-2	-	CASSQGENTGELFF	TGCGCCAGCAGCCAAGGCGAGAACACCGGGGAGCTGTTTTTT
TRBV27	many	TRBJ2-7	TRBD2	CASSSRLAGPGGEQYF	TGTGCCAGCAGTTCCCGACTAGCGGGGCCCGGTGGGGAGCAGTACTTC
TRBV30	-	TRBJ1-6	-	CALAVGPSSPLHF	TGTGCCCTCGCCGTAGGCCCTAGTTCACCCCTCCACTTT
TRBV7-6	-	TRBJ2-1	-	CASSLALGVRLNEQFF	TGTGCCAGCAGCTTAGCGCTGGGAGTACGCTTAAATGAGCAGTTCTTC
TRBV11-2	few	TRBJ1-6	-	CASGRSSYNSPLHF	TGTGCCAGCGGGAGGAGCTCCTATAATTCACCCCTCCACTTT
TRBV5-8	many	TRBJ2-3	TRBD2	CASSFSGASTDTQYF	TGTGCCAGCAGCTTTAGCGGGGCTAGCACAGATACGCAGTATTTT
TRBV28	many	TRBJ2-1	TRBD1	CASSPTGDPSYNEQFF	TGTGCCAGCAGTCCTACAGGGGACCCTTCCTACAATGAGCAGTTCTTC
TRBV25-1	many	TRBJ1-1	-	CASSDTGLNTEAFF	TGTGCCAGCAGTGATACAGGACTGAACACTGAAGCTTTCTTT
TRBV11-2	-	TRBJ1-6	-	CASSLEGGSPLHF	TGTGCCAGCAGCTTGGAGGGGGGCTCACCCCTCCACTTT
TRBV7-8	many	TRBJ2-7	-	CASSLDICYEQYF	TGTGCCAGCAGCTTAGATATCTGTTACGAGCAGTACTTC
TRBV20-1	many	TRBJ2-2	-	CSARDKGPNTGELFF	TGCAGTGCTAGAGACAAAGGACCGAACACCGGGGAGCTGTTTTTT
TRBV6-1	few	TRBJ1-5	TRBD1	CASNIDRGPNQPQHF	TGTGCCAGCAATATAGACAGGGGCCCCAATCAGCCCCAGCATTTT
TRBV20-1	many	TRBJ2-5	TRBD1	CSARDPQGAGETQYF	TGCAGTGCTAGAGATCCCCAGGGGGCTGGGGAGACCCAGTACTTC
TRBV2	many	TRBJ2-7	TRBD2	CASNLAGANEQYF	TGTGCCAGCAATCTAGCGGGAGCAAACGAGCAGTACTTC
TRBV27	few	TRBJ2-7	-	CASSLTERSYEQYF	TGTGCCAGCAGTTTGACCGAAAGATCCTACGAGCAGTACTTC
TRBV19	-	TRBJ2-1	-	CASSIDLGGLNEQFF	TGTGCCAGTAGTATAGATTTGGGGGGCTTGAATGAGCAGTTCTTC
TRBV3-1	-	TRBJ2-1	-	CASSQDRAPEQEEQFF	TGTGCCAGCAGCCAAGACCGGGCCCCCGAGCAGGAAGAGCAGTTCTTC
TRBV11-3	many	TRBJ2-3	-	CASSEGPQDTQYF	TGTGCCAGCAGCGAGGGTCCCCAAGATACGCAGTATTTT
TRBV25-1	few	TRBJ2-7	-	CASSGGYPYEQYF	TGTGCCAGCAGCGGGGGATATCCCTACGAGCAGTACTTC
TRBV5-8	-	TRBJ2-1	-	CASSLEEGDEQFF	TGTGCCAGCAGCTTGGAGGAAGGCGATGAGCAGTTCTTC
TRBV5-1	-	TRBJ2-3	-	CASSTETGTSTDTQYF	TGTGCCAGCAGCACGGAGACCGGGACGAGCACAGATACGCAGTATTTT
TRBV5-1	-	TRBJ2-5	-	CASSLGAQGGAETQYF	TGCGCCAGCAGCTTGGGGGCACAGGGAGGTGCGGAGACCCAGTACTTC
TRBV18	-	TRBJ2-2	-	CASSPLIDTGELFF	TGTGCCAGCTCACCACTGATCGACACCGGGGAGCTGTTTTTT
TRBV28	many	TRBJ1-2	-	CASIPGSNYGYTF	TGTGCCAGCATCCCCGGCTCCAACTATGGCTACACCTTC
TRBV5-1	-	TRBJ2-7	TRBD2	CASSFTLAGPTGAYEQYF	TGCGCCAGCAGCTTTACACTAGCGGGCCCCACGGGGGCCTACGAGCAGTACTTC
TRBV11-2	many	TRBJ2-5	-	CASSQGRGSQETQYF	TGTGCCAGCAGCCAAGGGCGGGGCTCCCAAGAGACCCAGTACTTC
TRBV20-1	many	TRBJ2-1	-	CSASKGDGYNEQFF	TGCAGTGCTAGTAAAGGGGACGGCTACAATGAGCAGTTCTTC
TRBV27	-	TRBJ1-5	-	CASRQGGGNQPQHF	TGTGCCAGCAGACAGGGTGGGGGCAATCAGCCCCAGCATTTT
TRBV6-5	many	TRBJ2-4	-	CASSYSEGNIQYF	TGTGCCAGCAGTTACTCTGAGGGAAACATTCAGTACTTC
TRBV28	many	TRBJ2-7	-	CASQSPTYEQYF	TGTGCCAGCCAATCACCTACCTACGAGCAGTACTTC
TRBV7-2	-	TRBJ2-5	TRBD2	CASSYSGRIETQYF	TGTGCCAGCAGCTATAGCGGGAGGATAGAGACCCAGTACTTC
TRBV12-3/TRBV12-4	many	TRBJ2-3	-	CASSFLPGAPADTQYF	TGTGCCAGCAGTTTCCTGCCGGGAGCCCCGGCGGATACGCAGTATTTT
TRBV6-1	-	TRBJ2-5	TRBD2	CASSEMGLVGGAETQYF	TGTGCCAGCAGTGAAATGGGACTAGTAGGAGGGGCGGAGACCCAGTACTTC
TRBV5-1	-	TRBJ2-2	TRBD2	CASSGTSGRSLSGELFF	TGCGCCAGCAGCGGTACTAGCGGGAGAAGTCTTTCCGGGGAGCTGTTTTTT
TRBV9	-	TRBJ1-2	-	CASSGRNQGYTF	TGTGCCAGCAGCGGGCGGAATCAGGGCTACACCTTC
TRBV7-2	few	TRBJ2-5	TRBD1	CASSLVGAGGETQYF	TGTGCCAGCAGCTTAGTAGGGGCAGGGGGAGAGACCCAGTACTTC
TRBV20-1	many	TRBJ2-1	-	CSARDRLEDEQFF	TGCAGTGCTAGAGATCGACTAGAGGATGAGCAGTTCTTC
TRBV2	-	TRBJ1-2	-	CASSPLGLQGNYGYTF	TGTGCCAGCAGTCCACTAGGTCTACAGGGTAACTATGGCTACACCTTC
TRBV5-1	many	TRBJ2-3	-	CASSYGQKDTQYF	TGCGCCAGCAGCTACGGACAGAAAGATACGCAGTATTTT
TRBV19	-	TRBJ2-1	TRBD2	CASSITSGPYNEQFF	TGTGCCAGTAGTATAACTAGCGGACCGTACAATGAGCAGTTCTTC
TRBV18	few	TRBJ2-7	TRBD1	CASSPAGQGNYEQYF	TGTGCCAGCTCACCGGCGGGACAGGGAAACTACGAGCAGTACTTC
TRBV7-9	-	TRBJ2-2	TRBD1	CASSPPGGSHTGELFF	TGTGCCAGCAGCCCGCCAGGGGGTTCCCACACCGGGGAGCTGTTTTTT
TRBV29-1	-	TRBJ2-7	-	CSVRQLYEQYF	TGCAGCGTTCGACAGTTATACGAGCAGTACTTC
TRBV11-2	many	TRBJ2-7	-	CASSLVFTYEQYF	TGTGCCAGCAGCTTAGTCTTCACCTACGAGCAGTACTTC